The sequence of this T cell receptor beta chain was determined in a study of blood T cells in healthy people across ages. Next came a second PCR, run for about 6 to 12 cycles, which used a sample-barcoded 5' primer along with a J-beta primer mix. From the 5' RACE reads, TCRdb called clonotypes with MiXCR, one entry per CDR3 protein. Among 700,000 to 1,000,000 distinct CDR3 sequences listed, about 42% were seen once. General observations from the study: Diversity figures derived from one million T cells were judged to underestimate the true value. CMV infection status of these donors was not known.

V was pared by 5 bases and J by 11 bases, with 18 bases between. This CDR3 has 13 residues. This clonotype occurred many times. The antigen is unknown. This clone may be a read error of a much larger clone one base away. Peripheral blood was drawn, roughly 10 milliliters per donor. The chain uses TRBV12-3 or TRBV12-4 and TRBJ2-5; D gene ambiguous. This sequence originates from a man aged 55 to 70 in good health. Sequenced sample: blood. The CDR3 reads CASSVGPSSEQYF. The CDR3 nucleotides read TGTGCCAGCAGTGTCGGGCCAAGCAGTGAGCAGTACTTC.